Given below is one T cell receptor (beta chain) in context. Its specificity is unknown. CDR3 length: 13 residues. The germline V gene encodes CDR1 SGHTA and CDR2 FQGNSA. Germline trimming cut 1 base from V and 10 bases from J; bases unmatched to any gene: 5. The data belong to a study of T cell responses to AZD1222 COVID-19 vaccine. Study-wide findings and caveats: Increased Spike-specific TCR breadth and depth were observed after two AZD1222 doses. CD4 TCRs associated with vaccination spanned spike, dominating at 160-218 and 743-854. In a largely white British group with more females than males, clonal diversity was possibly underestimated. AZD1222 recipients seropositive at baseline numbered only 5 to 7.

The table came from immunoSEQ multiplex PCR; TCRdb's copy has only in-frame clones and leaves some out. The sample carries more than 150,000 clones, 75% to 95% recorded once. This TCR derives from an adult in good health. The sample consisted of peripheral blood, taken on day 0 of AZD1222 vaccination. V is TRBV7-2 and J is TRBJ1-1; 8 bases are shared with TRBD1. The CDR3 loop is CASSLGQGRGAFF. DNA for the CDR3: TGTGCCAGCAGCTTAGGACAGGGGCGGGGAGCTTTCTTT.